The 20 T cell receptor beta chains below all came from one sample that was sequenced in a study of early T cells in non-severe SARS-CoV-2 infection. TCRdb independently ran MiXCR on the 5' RACE reads; one entry per CDR3 protein. The sample holds about 94,000 distinct CDR3 sequences, approximately 13% seen once. Input material: whole blood. These receptors all stem from an adult who was a healthcare worker with PCR-confirmed SARS-CoV-2 infection or an uninfected control (not recorded which).

This clonotype was detected ten times or more. The chain uses TRBV29-1 and TRBJ2-7, with D perhaps TRBD1 (5 bases). CDR3 length equals 14 residues. Germline CDR1 and CDR2: SQVTM and ANQGSEA. Between the trimmed V and J ends, which lost 4 bases and 6 bases, there was a span of 19 bases. The CDR3 is CSVVKGHARGEQYF. The CDR3 coding sequence is TGCAGCGTTGTCAAGGGTCATGCTAGGGGCGAGCAGTACTTC.

The genes are TRBV6-2 or TRBV6-3 and TRBJ1-1; weak D call: TRBD1 (6 bases). Germline CDR1 is MNHEY and CDR2 is SVGEGT. V lost 7 bases and J lost 7, with 16 bases in between. The CDR3 is 13 amino acids. The chain's CDR3 is CASTAQGFVEAFF. Here the CDR3 DNA reads TGTGCCAGCACCGCACAGGGATTTGTTGAAGCTTTCTTT.

The rearrangement uses TRBV6-6 and TRBJ1-1; D remains unclear. V dropped 4 bases and J dropped 0 bases, with 12 bases sitting between them. The CDR3 contains 15 residues. Germline CDR1 and CDR2: MNHNY and SVGAGI (reference sequence). CDR3 DNA: TGTGCCAGCAGTTCAAGCGGTGCTATGAACACTGAAGCTTTCTTT. Translating gives CASSSSGAMNTEAFF.

This clonotype has more than one count but fewer than ten. V and J are TRBV20-1 and TRBJ2-2; perhaps TRBD1 as D (6 bases). Trimming took off 1 base at V and 0 bases at J, with 12 bases between the two ends. CDR3 size: 16 residues. CDR1 and CDR2 (germline): DFQATT, SNEGSKA (reference sequence). The CDR3 region is CSARVTPGANTGELFF. CDR3 DNA: TGCAGTGCTAGAGTCACGCCAGGGGCGAACACCGGGGAGCTGTTTTTT.

This clonotype was observed a handful of times. V usage is TRBV20-1 and J usage is TRBJ2-1; D unclear. Trimming took off 6 bases at V and 0 bases at J, with 9 bases between the two ends. The CDR3 is 13 amino acids. Germline CDR1 reads DFQATT; CDR2 reads SNEGSKA (reference sequence). Here the CDR3 reads CSARRSSYNEQFF. CDR3 DNA: TGCAGTGCGAGACGGAGCTCCTACAATGAGCAGTTCTTC.

This clonotype was recorded many times. The CDR3 DNA sequence: TGTGCCAGCAGAACCTCCGGGACAGGGGTTATGAACACTGAAGCTTTCTTT. This codes for CASRTSGTGVMNTEAFF. This chain uses TRBV7-2 with TRBJ1-1; 10 bases are shared with TRBD1. There are 17 residues in the CDR3. V lost 6 bases and J lost 0; bases outside the gene matches: 10. The germline CDR1 and CDR2 sequences are SGHTA and FQGNSA.

This clonotype was seen only a few times. This chain uses TRBV20-1 with TRBJ2-2, with unresolved D. The CDR3 has 16 residues. The germline CDR1 and CDR2 sequences are DFQATT and SNEGSKA (reference sequence). Trimming took 0 bases from V and 1 from J, leaving 12 bases between them. CDR3 protein: CSARDAFGQNTGELFF. The CDR3 nucleotides read TGCAGTGCTAGAGATGCGTTTGGGCAGAACACCGGGGAGCTGTTTTTT.

This clonotype was counted many times. The chain joins TRBV5-6 to TRBJ1-2; possible D gene TRBD1, 6 bases. V was clipped by 2 bases and J by 2 bases, with 16 bases between them. The CDR3 is made up of 16 amino acids. Germline V gene sequence: CDR1 SGHDT, CDR2 YYEEEE. This CDR3 is CASSFPAYRANYGYTF. The CDR3 DNA is TGTGCCAGCAGCTTCCCGGCCTACAGGGCCAACTATGGCTACACCTTC.

Points on this clonotype: An end of the junction does not agree with germline; a read error may underlie this. The chain joins TRBV16 to TRBJ2-1; D is undetermined. Germline V gene lookup returns CDR1 KGHSY and CDR2 FQNENV. The CDR3 sequence is 11 residues long. Here the CDR3 reads CASSHLASWVF. In DNA form, the CDR3 reads TGTGCCAGCAGCCATTTGGCGTCGTGGGTCTTC. Full variable domain (remainder filled in from reference TRBV16 and TRBJ2-1): GEEVAQTPKHLVRGEGQKAKLYCAPIKGHSYVFWYQQVLKNEFKFLISFQNENVFDETGMPKERFSAKCLPNSPCSLEIQATKLEDSAVYFCASSHLASWVFGPGTRLTVL.

This clonotype showed up just a few times. V gene TRBV2 combines with J gene TRBJ1-5; the D is unclear. V was clipped by 8 bases and J by 3 bases, with 11 bases between them. The germline V gene encodes CDR1 SNHLY and CDR2 FYNNEI. This CDR3 region has 13 residues. Here the CDR3 DNA reads TGTGCCAGCTGCTTGGGTATCAATCAGCCCCAGCATTTT. It is translated as CASCLGINQPQHF.

This clonotype came up a few times. The CDR3 nucleotides read TGTGCCAGCAGCCCACCGCGGGAGGGGGGTAGCACTGAAGCTTTCTTT. Translated, it gives CASSPPREGGSTEAFF. The J gene is TRBJ1-1, the V gene TRBV7-2, with D perhaps matching TRBD1 (6 bases). The length of the CDR3 is 16 residues. The V and J ends lost 5 bases and 4 bases respectively, with 20 bases between them. Germline V gene sequence: CDR1 SGHTA, CDR2 FQGNSA.

At least ten counts were recorded for this clonotype. The CDR3 protein is CSARVVGKNIQYF. Here the CDR3 DNA reads TGCAGTGCCCGGGTCGTTGGCAAAAACATTCAGTACTTC. The V gene is TRBV20-1, the J gene TRBJ2-4, with unresolved D. CDR3 size: 13 residues. Germline-derived CDR1 and CDR2 are DFQATT and SNEGSKA (reference sequence). The V end lost 6 bases, the J end lost 3 bases, and 12 bases lay between the germline ends.

This sequence joins TRBV29-1 and TRBJ1-1; D call uncertain. Germline V gene sequence: CDR1 SQVTM, CDR2 ANQGSEA. Trimming removed 5 bases at V and 6 bases at J, with 22 bases between. The CDR3 extends over 15 amino acids. In DNA form, the CDR3 reads TGCAGCGTTCTCCTTGATGGCCACGCGGTCTCTGAAGCTTTCTTT. It is translated as CSVLLDGHAVSEAFF.

In its sample, this clonotype was seen many times. The chain combines TRBV11-2 with TRBJ2-5; TRBD1 is a possible D gene (5 bases). Looked up from germline, CDR1 is SGHAT and CDR2 is FQNNGV. This CDR3 contains 14 residues. V was shortened by 6 bases and J by 2 bases, with 13 bases between the two germline ends. As DNA, the CDR3 is TGTGCCAGCAGTCACGGACATACACAAGAGACCCAGTACTTC. This sequence encodes CASSHGHTQETQYF.

This clonotype was seen only a few times. This chain links TRBV6-5 with TRBJ1-6, with D uncertain. This CDR3 comprises 17 residues. V was shortened by 2 bases and J by 2 bases, with 13 bases between the two germline ends. Germline CDR1 reads MNHEY; CDR2 reads SVGAGI. The CDR3 reads CASSYMGIWTYNSPLHF. As DNA, the CDR3 is TGTGCCAGCAGTTACATGGGGATTTGGACCTATAATTCACCCCTCCACTTT.

The gene calls are TRBV29-1 and TRBJ2-7; D gene ambiguous. In germline, CDR1 is SQVTM, CDR2 ANQGSEA. The CDR3 length is 11 residues. V lost 5 bases and J lost 2, with 7 bases in between. The CDR3 here is CSVRVPYEQYF. In DNA, the CDR3 is TGCAGCGTTAGGGTCCCCTACGAGCAGTACTTC.

There are many counts of this clonotype. The J gene is TRBJ2-7, the V gene TRBV20-1; 7 bases are shared with TRBD2. J lost 6 bases, V lost 3 bases, and 11 bases had no gene match. Germline V gives CDR1 DFQATT, CDR2 SNEGSKA (reference sequence). The CDR3 has 14 amino acids. This chain's CDR3 is CSASRGSHRAEQYF. For the CDR3, the DNA is TGCAGTGCTAGTCGCGGGAGCCATCGGGCCGAGCAGTACTTC.

The genes are TRBV3-2 and TRBJ2-5; the table's D call of TRBD1 was not tested on the DNA. TRBV3-2 is flagged as a pseudogene. The CDR3 runs 15 residues. CDR3 in DNA: TGTGCCAGCAGCCAAGACGGTCCGGGGGTGAACCCCCAGTACTTC. Its translation: CASSQDGPGVNPQYF.

The chain is built from TRBV6-2 or TRBV6-3 and TRBJ1-1, with a weak D call TRBD1 (5 bases). The germline CDR1 and CDR2 sequences are MNHEY and SVGEGT. With 2 bases removed from V and 4 bases from J, the gap between germline ends came to 11 bases. The CDR3 extends over 14 amino acids. For the CDR3, the DNA is TGTGCCAGCAGTTACGGAGGGGACCGCACTGAAGCTTTCTTT. Encoded protein: CASSYGGDRTEAFF.

In this sample, this clonotype turned up many times. CDR3 loop: CASSLFSTGLDGNTIYF. CDR3 nucleotide sequence: TGTGCCAGCAGCTTATTTTCGACAGGCTTGGATGGAAACACCATATATTTT. This chain connects TRBV13 to TRBJ1-3; D possibly corresponds to TRBD1 (6 bases). Germline CDR1 and CDR2: PRHDT and FYEKMQ (reference sequence). Between the trimmed V and J ends, which lost 2 bases and 3 bases, there was a span of 17 bases. The CDR3 is 17 amino acids.